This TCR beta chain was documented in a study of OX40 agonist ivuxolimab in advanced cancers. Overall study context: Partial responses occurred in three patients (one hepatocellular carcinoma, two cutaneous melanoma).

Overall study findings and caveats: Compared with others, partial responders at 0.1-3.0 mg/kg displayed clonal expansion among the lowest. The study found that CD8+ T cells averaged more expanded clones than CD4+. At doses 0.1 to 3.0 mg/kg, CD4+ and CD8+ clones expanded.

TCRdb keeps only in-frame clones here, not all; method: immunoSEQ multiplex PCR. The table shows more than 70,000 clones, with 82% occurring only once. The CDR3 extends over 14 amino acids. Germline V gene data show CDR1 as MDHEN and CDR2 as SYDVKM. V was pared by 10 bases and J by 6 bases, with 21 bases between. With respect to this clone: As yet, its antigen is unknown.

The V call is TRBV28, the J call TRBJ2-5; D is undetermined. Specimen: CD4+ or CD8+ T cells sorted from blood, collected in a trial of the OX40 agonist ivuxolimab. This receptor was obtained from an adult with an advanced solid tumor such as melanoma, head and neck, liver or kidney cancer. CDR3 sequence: CATADPLTLQTQYF. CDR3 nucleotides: TGTGCCACCGCGGACCCACTGACCCTGCAGACCCAGTACTTC.